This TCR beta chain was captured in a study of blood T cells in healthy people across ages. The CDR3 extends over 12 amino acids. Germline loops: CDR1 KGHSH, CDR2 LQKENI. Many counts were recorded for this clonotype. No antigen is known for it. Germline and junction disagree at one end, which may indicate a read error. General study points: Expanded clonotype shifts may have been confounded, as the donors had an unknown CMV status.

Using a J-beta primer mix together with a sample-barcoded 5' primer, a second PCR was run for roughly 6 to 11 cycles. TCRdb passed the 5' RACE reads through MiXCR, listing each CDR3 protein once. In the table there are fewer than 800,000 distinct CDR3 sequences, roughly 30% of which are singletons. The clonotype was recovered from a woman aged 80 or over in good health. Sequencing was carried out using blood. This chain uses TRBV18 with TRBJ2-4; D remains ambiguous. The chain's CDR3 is CASSSPVNIQYF. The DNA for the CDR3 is TGTGCCAGCTCATCACCGGTAAACATTCAGTACTTC.